This TCR beta chain is drawn from a study of T-cell memory formation after mild COVID-19. About the research overall: There were largely donor-specific TCR clusters.

With regard to this clonotype: Its antigen remains unknown.

The study, taken as a whole, reports: Pre-infection memory showed some responding clones, and this suggested that cross-reactive memory joined. Clones that contracted from day 15 to 85 had balanced CD4/CD8; later expanders were CD4+ biased.

It was 5'RACE with constant-segment primers that produced the TCR alpha and TCR beta cDNA libraries, which carried sample barcodes and UMIs. TCRdb re-derived calls from the 5' RACE reads in MiXCR, one entry per CDR3 protein. The sample carries approximately 65,000 distinct CDR3 sequences, over 15% recorded once. Germline assignment: CDR1 SGHNT and CDR2 YYREEE (reference sequence). The trim removed 2 bases at V and 6 bases at J, leaving 5 bases unmatched. The CDR3 spans 16 residues. The sample comprised PBMCs or a T cell subset sorted from them (not recorded which). The rearrangement uses TRBV5-4 and TRBJ2-1; 13 bases match TRBD2. The sequence was collected from an adult woman who had mild COVID-19 (a few samples of this study predate the infection). Cell type and time point are not known. The CDR3 region has the DNA TGTGCCAGCAGCTTCTCCCGACTAGCGGGAGGCAATGAGCAGTTCTTC. Protein product: CASSFSRLAGGNEQFF.